This TCR beta chain was obtained from a study of brain T cells in children with intractable seizures. The germline V gene encodes CDR1 MNHNS and CDR2 SASEGT. Trimming shortened V by 3 bases and J by 4 bases, and 9 bases separated the two germline ends. This CDR3 is built from 13 residues. The sequenced cases were selected for having the highest brain T cell transcript signatures. TCRdb's copy holds only in-frame clones and misses some; the assay was immunoSEQ multiplex PCR. The sample yields around 44,000 clones, around 90% seen once. The sequenced sample was peripheral blood, obtained at surgery. This chain joins TRBV6-1 and TRBJ2-5; no reliable D call. The receptor was derived from a girl under 10 years old with tuberous sclerosis and intractable seizures. The DNA of the CDR3 is TGTGCCAGCAGTGACGGGTTCGGAGAGACCCAGTACTTC. It translates to CASSDGFGETQYF.